What follows is one T cell receptor (beta chain) and its context. The antigen remains undetermined. This specimen comes from a study of cytomegalovirus exposure and HLA in healthy donors. PCR employed 60 Vbeta and 13 Jbeta primers. Clones were sequenced by immunoSEQ multiplex PCR, and TCRdb holds only the in-frame ones, with some missing. This sample has roughly 160,000 clones, with more than 70% found just once. Study-wide results and caveats: Published work reported that the classifier diagnosed cytomegalovirus status with high specificity and sensitivity. Donors were assumed by presence/absence analyses to have roughly uniform sequencing depth.

The sequence was collected from a middle-aged woman in good health and CMV-seropositive. The material sequenced was PBMCs.

CDR3 amino acids: CASSWRQSTDTQYF. In DNA, the CDR3 is TGCGCCAGCAGCTGGAGACAGAGCACAGATACGCAGTATTTT. This chain uses TRBV5-1 with TRBJ2-3, with TRBD1 as a possible D gene (5 bases). Per the germline V gene, CDR1 is SGHRS and CDR2 is YFSETQ. The CDR3 is made up of 14 amino acids. V shed 3 bases and J shed 0 bases, with 8 bases lying between them.